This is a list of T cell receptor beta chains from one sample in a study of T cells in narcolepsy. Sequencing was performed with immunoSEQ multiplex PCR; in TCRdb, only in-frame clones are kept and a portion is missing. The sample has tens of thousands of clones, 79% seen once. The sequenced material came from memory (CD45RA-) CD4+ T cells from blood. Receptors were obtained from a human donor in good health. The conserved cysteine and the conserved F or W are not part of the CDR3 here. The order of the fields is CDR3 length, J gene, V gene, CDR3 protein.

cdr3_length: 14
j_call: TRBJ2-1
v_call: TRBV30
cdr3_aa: AWSVGLAGSYNEQF

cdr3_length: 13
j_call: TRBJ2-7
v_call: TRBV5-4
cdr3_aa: ASSFGDTGSYEQY

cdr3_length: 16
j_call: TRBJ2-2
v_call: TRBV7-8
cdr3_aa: ASSLRPRRDFNTGELF

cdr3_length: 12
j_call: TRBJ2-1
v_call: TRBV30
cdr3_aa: AWGLEGPNNEQF

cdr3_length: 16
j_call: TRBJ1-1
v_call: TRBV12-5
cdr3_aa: ASGFKGGALIFGTEAF

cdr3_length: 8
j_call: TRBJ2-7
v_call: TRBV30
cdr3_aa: AWKKYEQY

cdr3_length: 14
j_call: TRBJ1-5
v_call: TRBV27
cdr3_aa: ASSSLPGLRNQPQH

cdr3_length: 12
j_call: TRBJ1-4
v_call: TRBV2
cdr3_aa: ASRVQGANEKLF

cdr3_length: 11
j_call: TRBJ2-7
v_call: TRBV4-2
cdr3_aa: ASSQGLGYEQY

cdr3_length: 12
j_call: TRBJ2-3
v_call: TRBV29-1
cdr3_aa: SVLQGTRTDTQY

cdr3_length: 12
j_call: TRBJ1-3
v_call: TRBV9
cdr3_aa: ASSLAVSGNTIY

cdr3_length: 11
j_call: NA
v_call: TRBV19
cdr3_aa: ASTGTGQGEQY

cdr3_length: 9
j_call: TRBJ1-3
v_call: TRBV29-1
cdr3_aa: SVRLGNTIY

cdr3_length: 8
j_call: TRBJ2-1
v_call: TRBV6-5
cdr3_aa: ASSRLEQF

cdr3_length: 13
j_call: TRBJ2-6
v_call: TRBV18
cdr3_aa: ASSPGGTGANVLT

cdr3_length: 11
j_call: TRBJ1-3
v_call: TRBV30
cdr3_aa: ALNGQSGNTIY

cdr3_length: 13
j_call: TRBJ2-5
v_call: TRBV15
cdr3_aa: ATSREADRAETQY

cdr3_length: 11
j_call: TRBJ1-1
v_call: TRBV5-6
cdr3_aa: ASSLIGTPRAF

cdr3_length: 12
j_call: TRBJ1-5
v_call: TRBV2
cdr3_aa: ASSATGSGQPQH

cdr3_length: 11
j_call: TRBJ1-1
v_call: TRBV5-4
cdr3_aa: ASNRGMNTEAF

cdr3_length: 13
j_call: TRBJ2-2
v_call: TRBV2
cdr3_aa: ASSPWAAATGELF

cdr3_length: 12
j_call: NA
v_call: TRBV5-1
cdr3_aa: ASSLIGGTYEQY

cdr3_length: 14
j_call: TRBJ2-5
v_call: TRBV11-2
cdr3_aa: ASSLASGSPQETQY

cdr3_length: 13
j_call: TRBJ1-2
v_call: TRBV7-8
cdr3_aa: ASSLAQGRGYGYT

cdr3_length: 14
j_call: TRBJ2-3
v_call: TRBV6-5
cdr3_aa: ASSYSGNLGADTQY

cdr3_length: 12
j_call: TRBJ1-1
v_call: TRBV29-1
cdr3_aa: SVMKTGMNTEAF

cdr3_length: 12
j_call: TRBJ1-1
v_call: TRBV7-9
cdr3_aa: ASTLQGTNTEAF

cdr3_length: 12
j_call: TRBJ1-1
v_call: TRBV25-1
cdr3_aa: ASSLGGVNTEAF

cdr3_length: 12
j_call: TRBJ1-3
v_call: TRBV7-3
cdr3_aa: ASSRDGSGNTIY

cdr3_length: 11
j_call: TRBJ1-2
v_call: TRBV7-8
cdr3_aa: ASSSLTGGGYT

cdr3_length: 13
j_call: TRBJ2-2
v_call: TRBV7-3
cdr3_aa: ASSPIRTGPGELF

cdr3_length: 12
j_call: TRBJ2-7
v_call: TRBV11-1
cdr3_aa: ASSYNRGSYEQY

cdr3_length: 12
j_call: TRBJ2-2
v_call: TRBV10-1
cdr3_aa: ASSPLTAKGELF

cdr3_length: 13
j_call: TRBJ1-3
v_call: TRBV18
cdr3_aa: ASSPTTATGNTIY

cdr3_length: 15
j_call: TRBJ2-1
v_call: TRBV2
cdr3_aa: ASSPLSGISLHNEQF

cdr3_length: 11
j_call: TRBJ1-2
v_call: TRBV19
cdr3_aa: ASRPMGGPGYT

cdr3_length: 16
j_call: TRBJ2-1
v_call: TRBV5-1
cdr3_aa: ASSLGQGARWGYNEQF

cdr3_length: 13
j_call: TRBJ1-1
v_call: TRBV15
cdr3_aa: ATSRVSQPNTEAF

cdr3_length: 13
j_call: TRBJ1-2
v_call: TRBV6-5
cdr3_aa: ASSYSLSLNYGYT

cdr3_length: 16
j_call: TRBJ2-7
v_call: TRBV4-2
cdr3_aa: ASSQELGTSAYSYEQY

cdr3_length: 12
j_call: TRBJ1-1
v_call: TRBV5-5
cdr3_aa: ASREGPGALGAF

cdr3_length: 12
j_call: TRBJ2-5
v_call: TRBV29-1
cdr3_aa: SAPGAGSQETQY

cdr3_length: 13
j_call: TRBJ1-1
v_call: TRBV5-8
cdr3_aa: ASSLGWARGTEAF

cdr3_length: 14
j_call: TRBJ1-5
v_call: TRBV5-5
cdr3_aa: ASSFGDLGGNQPQH

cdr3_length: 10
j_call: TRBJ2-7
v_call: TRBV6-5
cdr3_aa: ASKDRSYEQY

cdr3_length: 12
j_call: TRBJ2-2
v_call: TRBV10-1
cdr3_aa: ASSRGQGAGELF

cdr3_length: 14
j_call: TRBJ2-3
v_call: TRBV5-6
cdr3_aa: ASSLRAGTGTDTQY

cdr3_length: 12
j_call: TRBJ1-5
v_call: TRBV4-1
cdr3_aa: ASSQTDSNQPQH

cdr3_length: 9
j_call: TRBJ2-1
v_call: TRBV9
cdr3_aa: ASSVEEEQF

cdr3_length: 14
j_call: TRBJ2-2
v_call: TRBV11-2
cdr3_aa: ASSLGRGKNTGELF

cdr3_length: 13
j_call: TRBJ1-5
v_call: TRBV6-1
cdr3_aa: ANGGGQGLQQPQH

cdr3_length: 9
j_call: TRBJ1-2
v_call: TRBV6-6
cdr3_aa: ASSVDYGYT

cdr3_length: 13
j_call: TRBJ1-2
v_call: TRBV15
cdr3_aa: ATSRDDRPSIGYT

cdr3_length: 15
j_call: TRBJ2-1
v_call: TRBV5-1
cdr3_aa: ASSFISTSGNYNEQF

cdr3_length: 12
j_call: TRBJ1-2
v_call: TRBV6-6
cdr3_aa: ASSYEGSNYGYT